A single sample is the source of the 22 T cell receptor beta chains below, sequenced in a study of blood T cell repertoires in COVID-19. Assay: immunoSEQ multiplex PCR; the TCRdb copy retains only in-frame clones and omits some. The data contain around 18,000 clones, 75% to 90% of them seen just once; the ten biggest clones take up roughly 9.6%. Material: peripheral blood. The receptors stem from an older man with acute or convalescent COVID-19.

The chain has TRBV4-1 and TRBJ2-2; 8 bases align to TRBD1. This CDR3 has 15 amino acids. J gave up 7 bases and V 2 bases, and 6 bases lay outside the gene matches. Germline V gene data show CDR1 as MGHRA and CDR2 as YSYEKL. The CDR3 coding sequence is TGCGCCAGCAGCCAACCGCTCAGGGGGCGCGGGGAGCTGTTTTTT. Translating it yields CASSQPLRGRGELFF.

The chain joins TRBV7-2 to TRBJ2-5; D may be TRBD1 (8 bases). CDR3 length: 16 residues. Trimming removed 6 bases at V and 2 bases at J, with 19 bases between. Germline V gene data show CDR1 as SGHTA and CDR2 as FQGNSA. CDR3 sequence (DNA): TGTGCCAGCAGGCTACAGGGGGGGCCGAGGCAAGAGACCCAGTACTTC. Amino acids: CASRLQGGPRQETQYF.

This sequence joins TRBV1 and TRBJ2-2; the table gives TRBD1 as D, unverified against the DNA. TRBV1 is a pseudogene segment. The CDR3 loop spans 15 amino acids. The CDR3: CTRVNRGPHTGELFF. The CDR3 DNA reads TGCACCAGGGTGAACAGGGGACCTCACACCGGGGAGCTGTTTTTT.

The CDR3 loop is CASSYPLENDRANNSPLHF. DNA for the CDR3: TGTGCCAGCAGTTACCCACTTGAGAACGACAGGGCCAATAATTCACCCCTCCACTTT. The chain uses TRBV6-2 or TRBV6-3 and TRBJ1-6; TRBD1 matches 7 bases. The V segment lost 2 bases and the J segment 5 bases; nucleotides outside the gene matches: 15. The CDR3 covers 19 residues. Germline V CDR1 and CDR2: MNHEY, SVGEGT.

The chain recombines TRBV2 with TRBJ1-5, with TRBD1 matching over 8 bases. In germline, CDR1 is SNHLY, CDR2 FYNNEI. J lost 0 bases, V lost 5 bases, and 9 bases had no gene match. CDR3 length: 17 residues. The CDR3 nucleotides are TGTGCCAGCAGTCGCCAGGGGGCCGCTTATAGCAATCAGCCCCAGCATTTT. Encoded protein: CASSRQGAAYSNQPQHF.

The J gene is TRBJ1-4, the V gene TRBV25-1; no clear D. The CDR3 consists of 15 residues. Germline CDR1 is MGHDK and CDR2 is SYGVNS. V dropped 4 bases and J dropped 3 bases, with 12 bases sitting between them. CDR3 amino acids: CASSAPGRSNEKLFF. The CDR3 DNA is TGTGCCAGCAGTGCCCCGGGAAGGTCTAATGAAAAACTGTTTTTT. Complete variable domain (other parts from reference TRBV25-1 and TRBJ1-4): EADIYQTPRYLVIGTGKKITLECSQTMGHDKMYWYQQDPGMELHLIHYSYGVNSTEKGDLSSESTVSRIRTEHFPLTLESARPSHTSQYLCASSAPGRSNEKLFFGSGTQLSVL.

In this sample, this clone is medium-sized. The chain employs TRBV5-4 and TRBJ2-7; D remains ambiguous. V was cut by 4 bases and J by 0 bases, with 8 bases left in between. Germline-derived CDR1 and CDR2 are SGHNT and YYREEE (reference sequence). The CDR3 runs 13 residues. The CDR3 reads CASSPASSYEQYF. The CDR3 region has the DNA TGTGCCAGCAGCCCCGCGAGCTCCTACGAGCAGTACTTC.

The rearrangement uses TRBV11-2 and TRBJ2-3, with D unresolved. The CDR3 length is 13 residues. V was cut by 5 bases and J by 1 base, with 7 bases left in between. Germline V gene lookup returns CDR1 SGHAT and CDR2 FQNNGV. CDR3 sequence reads: CASSLSGTDTQYF. DNA of the CDR3: TGTGCCAGCAGCCTGTCGGGCACAGATACGCAGTATTTT.

V and J are TRBV11-1 and TRBJ2-3, with 7 bases lining up with TRBD1. There are 15 residues in the CDR3. The V segment lost 5 bases and the J segment 1 base; nucleotides outside the gene matches: 6. CDR1 is SGHAT and CDR2 is FQDESV in the germline V gene (reference sequence). CDR3 sequence (DNA): TGTGCCAGCAGCAGTGGACAGGTCGGCACAGATACGCAGTATTTT. Its protein product is CASSSGQVGTDTQYF.

The genes are TRBV30 and TRBJ2-2, with TRBD1 identical over 9 bases. Trimming cost V 4 bases and J 3 bases; bases outside gene matches: 12. The CDR3 extends over 17 amino acids. CDR1 GTSNPN and CDR2 SVGIG come from the germline V gene (reference sequence). The CDR3, as DNA: TGTGCCTGGACTAAGCCGGGACAGGGTTCTTACACCGGGGAGCTGTTTTTT. Residues: CAWTKPGQGSYTGELFF.

V is TRBV9 and J is TRBJ1-1; D possibly corresponds to TRBD1 (5 bases). This CDR3 is 15 amino acids long. The germline CDR1 and CDR2 sequences are SGDLS and YYNGEE. V lost 4 bases, J lost 4 bases, and 17 bases lay in between. The CDR3 is CASSPMGHGSTEAFF. The CDR3, as DNA: TGTGCCAGCAGCCCCATGGGGCATGGGTCCACTGAAGCTTTCTTT.

The chain uses TRBV18 and TRBJ2-5, with 9 positions matching TRBD1. Trimming cost V 1 base and J 3 bases; bases outside gene matches: 9. The CDR3 spans 17 residues. Germline CDR1 is KGHSH and CDR2 is LQKENI. CDR3 nucleotide sequence: TGTGCCAGCTCACCACGCTTATCGGGACAGGGAGAAGAGACCCAGTACTTC. It codes for CASSPRLSGQGEETQYF.

J is TRBJ2-1 and V is TRBV5-4, with TRBD2 identical over 10 bases. The CDR3 is made up of 16 amino acids. Germline V lookup: CDR1 SGHNT, CDR2 YYREEE (reference sequence). J lost 8 bases, V lost 0 bases, and 8 bases had no gene match. CDR3 nucleotide sequence: TGTGCCAGCAGCTTGGAAGCGGGGGGGCATGTCGATGAGCAGTTCTTC. Its protein product is CASSLEAGGHVDEQFF.

The genes are TRBV7-8 and TRBJ2-5; D gene uncertain. The germline V gene has CDR1 SGHVS and CDR2 FQNEAQ. The V and J ends lost 3 bases and 2 bases respectively, with 10 bases between them. CDR3 length: 14 amino acids. As DNA, the CDR3 is TGTGCCAGCAGCTTGAGACTCGGGCAAGAGACCCAGTACTTC. This sequence encodes CASSLRLGQETQYF.

This chain connects TRBV7-7 to TRBJ2-5; D may be TRBD1 (5 bases). The CDR3 is 13 residues long. Germline-derived CDR1 and CDR2 are SSHAT and FNYEAQ (reference sequence). Trimming removed 2 bases at V and 5 bases at J, with 9 bases between. The CDR3 is CASSLQGTETQYF. The DNA for the CDR3 is TGTGCCAGCAGCTTACAGGGTACGGAGACCCAGTACTTC.

This chain uses TRBV10-3 with TRBJ2-5; 7 nucleotides match TRBD1. The germline V gene encodes CDR1 ENHRY and CDR2 SYGVKD. Trimming at V came to 6 bases and at J to 1 base, leaving 8 bases not matched to a gene. This CDR3 contains 15 residues. The CDR3 here is CAISPRQGAQETQYF. The CDR3 nucleotides read TGTGCCATCAGCCCGAGACAGGGAGCCCAAGAGACCCAGTACTTC.

This chain links TRBV18 with TRBJ1-5; 8 nucleotides align to TRBD1. The CDR3 contains 18 residues. Unmatched junction bases numbered 9, after V lost 1 base and J lost 1 base. Germline V gene lookup returns CDR1 KGHSH and CDR2 LQKENI. The CDR3 DNA follows: TGTGCCAGCTCACCACAACCAGGGTGGACAGGGAGCAATCAGCCCCAGCATTTT. This gives the protein CASSPQPGWTGSNQPQHF.

The V call is TRBV5-4, the J call TRBJ2-2; possible D gene TRBD1, 6 bases. Between the trimmed V and J ends, which lost 9 bases and 0 bases, there was a span of 9 bases. Germline values: CDR1 SGHNT, CDR2 YYREEE (reference sequence). This CDR3 is 13 amino acids long. CDR3 region: CATRTANTGELFF. Written as DNA, the CDR3 is TGTGCCACCCGGACAGCGAACACCGGGGAGCTGTTTTTT.

The gene calls are TRBV7-3 and TRBJ1-1; 11 bases match TRBD1. Unmatched junction bases numbered 2, after V lost 5 bases and J lost 3 bases. The CDR3 consists of 14 residues. The germline V gene encodes CDR1 SGHTA and CDR2 FQGTGA. The CDR3 loop is CASSRDRGDTEAFF. The CDR3 DNA sequence: TGTGCCAGCAGCCGGGACAGGGGGGACACTGAAGCTTTCTTT. The variable domain in full, with the rest retrieved from reference TRBV7-3 and TRBJ1-1, is GAGVSQTPSNKVTEKGKYVELRCDPISGHTALYWYRQSLGQGPEFLIYFQGTGAADDSGLPNDRFFAVRPEGSVSTLKIQRTERGDSAVYLCASSRDRGDTEAFFGQGTRLTVV.

The table lists this clone with a few counts. This chain joins TRBV29-1 and TRBJ1-2, with 10 nucleotides matching TRBD1. The CDR3 is 14 residues long. The germline gives CDR1 SQVTM, CDR2 ANQGSEA. V lost 4 bases to trimming and J lost 4 bases; unmatched junction nucleotides: 6. The CDR3 DNA is TGCAGCGTTGGACCGGGACAGGGGCTCTATGGCTACACCTTC. The encoded protein is CSVGPGQGLYGYTF.

This clone has just a few counts. The gene calls are TRBV6-2 or TRBV6-3 and TRBJ1-5, with D possibly being TRBD1 (6 bases). Trimming shortened V by 4 bases and J by 2 bases, and 15 bases separated the two germline ends. CDR1 and CDR2 from the germline V gene are MNHEY and SVGEGT. The CDR3 length is 16 residues. The CDR3 region is CASSSMRTAGNQPQHF. In nucleotides, the CDR3 is TGTGCCAGCAGTTCCATGAGGACAGCCGGCAATCAGCCCCAGCATTTT.

This chain joins TRBV11-2 and TRBJ2-2; no definite D call. Germline V lookup: CDR1 SGHAT, CDR2 FQNNGV. The CDR3 covers 13 residues. Trimming cost V 2 bases and J 2 bases, with 3 bases left between them. CDR3 region: CASSLSNTGELFF. The CDR3 region has the DNA TGTGCCAGCAGCTTATCAAACACCGGGGAGCTGTTTTTT. Supplemented by reference TRBV11-2 and TRBJ2-2, the full variable domain reads EAGVAQSPRYKIIEKRQSVAFWCNPISGHATLYWYQQILGQGPKLLIQFQNNGVVDDSQLPKDRFSAERLKGVDSTLKIQPAKLEDSAVYLCASSLSNTGELFFGEGSRLTVL.